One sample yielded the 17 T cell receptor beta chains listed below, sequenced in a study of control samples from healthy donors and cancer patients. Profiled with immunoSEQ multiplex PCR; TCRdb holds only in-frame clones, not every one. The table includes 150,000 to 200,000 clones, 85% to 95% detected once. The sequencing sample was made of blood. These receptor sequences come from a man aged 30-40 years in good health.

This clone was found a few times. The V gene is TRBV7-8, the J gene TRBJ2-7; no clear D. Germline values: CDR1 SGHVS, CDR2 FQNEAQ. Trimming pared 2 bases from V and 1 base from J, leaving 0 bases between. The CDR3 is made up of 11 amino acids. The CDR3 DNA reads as TGTGCCAGCAGCTTATCCTACGAGCAGTACTTC. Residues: CASSLSYEQYF. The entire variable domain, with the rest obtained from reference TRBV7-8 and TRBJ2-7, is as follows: GAGVSQSPRYKVAKRGQDVALRCDPISGHVSLFWYQQALGQGPEFLTYFQNEAQLDKSGLPSDRFFAERPEGSVSTLKIQRTQQEDSAVYLCASSLSYEQYFGPGTRLTVT.

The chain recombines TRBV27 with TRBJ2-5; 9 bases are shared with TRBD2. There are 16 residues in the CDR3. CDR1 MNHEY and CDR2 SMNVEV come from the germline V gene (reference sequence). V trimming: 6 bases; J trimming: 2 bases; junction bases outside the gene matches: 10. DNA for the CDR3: TGTGCCAGCAGACCATCAGGGACTAGCTTACAAGAGACCCAGTACTTC. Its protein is CASRPSGTSLQETQYF.

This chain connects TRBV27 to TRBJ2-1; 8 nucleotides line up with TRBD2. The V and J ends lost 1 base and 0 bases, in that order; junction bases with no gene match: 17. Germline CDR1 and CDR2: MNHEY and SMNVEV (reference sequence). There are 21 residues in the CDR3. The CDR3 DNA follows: TGTGCCAGCAGTTTATGCCCCATGCACGGGGGGGCCCCCCACTCCTACAATGAGCAGTTCTTC. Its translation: CASSLCPMHGGAPHSYNEQFF.

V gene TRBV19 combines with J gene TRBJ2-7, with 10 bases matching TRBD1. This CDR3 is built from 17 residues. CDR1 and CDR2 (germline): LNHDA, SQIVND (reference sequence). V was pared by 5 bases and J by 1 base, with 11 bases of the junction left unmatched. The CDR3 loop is CASSFGSGQGKSYEQYF. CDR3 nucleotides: TGTGCCAGTAGTTTCGGCTCGGGACAGGGGAAGTCCTACGAGCAGTACTTC. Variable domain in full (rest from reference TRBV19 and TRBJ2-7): DGGITQSPKYLFRKEGQNVTLSCEQNLNHDAMYWYRQDPGQGLRLIYYSQIVNDFQKGDIAEGYSVSREKKESFPLTVTSAQKNPTAFYLCASSFGSGQGKSYEQYFGPGTRLTVT.

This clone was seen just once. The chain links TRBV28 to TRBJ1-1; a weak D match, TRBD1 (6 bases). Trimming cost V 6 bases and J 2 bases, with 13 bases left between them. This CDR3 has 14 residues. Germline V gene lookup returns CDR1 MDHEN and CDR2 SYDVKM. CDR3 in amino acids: CASRQGLRNTEAFF. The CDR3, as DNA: TGTGCCAGCAGACAGGGCCTGAGAAACACTGAAGCTTTCTTT. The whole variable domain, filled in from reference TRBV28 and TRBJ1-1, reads DVKVTQSSRYLVKRTGEKVFLECVQDMDHENMFWYRQDPGLGLRLIYFSYDVKMKEKGDIPEGYSVSREKKERFSLILESASTNQTSMYLCASRQGLRNTEAFFGQGTRLTVV.

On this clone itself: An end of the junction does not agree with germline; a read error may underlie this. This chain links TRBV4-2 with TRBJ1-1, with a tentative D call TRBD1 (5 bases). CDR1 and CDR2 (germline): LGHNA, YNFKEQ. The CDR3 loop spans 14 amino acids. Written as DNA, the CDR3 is TGTGCCAGCAGCCAAGATAGGGGCGGGGCCGGCTTAGATTTT. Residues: CASSQDRGGAGLDF.

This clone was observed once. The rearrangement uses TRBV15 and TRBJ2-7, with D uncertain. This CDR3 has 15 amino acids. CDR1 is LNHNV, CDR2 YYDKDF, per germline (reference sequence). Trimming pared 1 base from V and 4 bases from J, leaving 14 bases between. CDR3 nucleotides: TGTGCCACCAGCAGAGTCGATGTTGCGGTGTACGAGCAGTACTTC. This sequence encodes CATSRVDVAVYEQYF.

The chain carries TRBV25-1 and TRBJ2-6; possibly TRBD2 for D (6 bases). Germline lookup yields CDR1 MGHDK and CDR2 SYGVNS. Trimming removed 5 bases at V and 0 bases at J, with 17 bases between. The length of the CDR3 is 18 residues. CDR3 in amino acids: CASSFFLGGASGANVLTF. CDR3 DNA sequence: TGTGCCAGCAGTTTCTTTTTGGGGGGTGCCTCTGGGGCCAACGTCCTGACTTTC.

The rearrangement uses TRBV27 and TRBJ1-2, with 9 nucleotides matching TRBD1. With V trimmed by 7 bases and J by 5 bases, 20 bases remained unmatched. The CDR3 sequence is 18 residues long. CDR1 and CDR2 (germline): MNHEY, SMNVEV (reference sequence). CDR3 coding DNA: TGTGCCAGCACAATTCCCCCCCCGACAGGGGGTTTCTGGTATGGCTACACCTTC. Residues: CASTIPPPTGGFWYGYTF.

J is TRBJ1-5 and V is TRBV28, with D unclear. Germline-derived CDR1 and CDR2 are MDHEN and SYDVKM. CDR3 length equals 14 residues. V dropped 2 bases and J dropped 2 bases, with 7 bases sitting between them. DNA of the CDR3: TGTGCCAGCAGTTTAAGAGCCCGCAATCAGCCCCAGCATTTT. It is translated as CASSLRARNQPQHF.

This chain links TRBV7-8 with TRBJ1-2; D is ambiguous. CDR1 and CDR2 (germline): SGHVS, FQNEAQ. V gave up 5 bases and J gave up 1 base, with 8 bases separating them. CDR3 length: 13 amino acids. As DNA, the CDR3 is TGTGCCAGCAGCCAGACGAATAACTATGGCTACACCTTC. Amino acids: CASSQTNNYGYTF.

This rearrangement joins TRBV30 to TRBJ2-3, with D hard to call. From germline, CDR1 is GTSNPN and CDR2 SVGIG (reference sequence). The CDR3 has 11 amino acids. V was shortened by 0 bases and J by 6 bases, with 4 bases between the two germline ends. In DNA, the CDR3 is TGTGCCTGGAGTGTACCCGATACGCAGTATTTT. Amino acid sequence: CAWSVPDTQYF.

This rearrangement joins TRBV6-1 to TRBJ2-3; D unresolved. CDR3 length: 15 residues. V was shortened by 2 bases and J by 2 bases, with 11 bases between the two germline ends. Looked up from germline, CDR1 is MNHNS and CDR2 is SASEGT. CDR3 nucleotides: TGTGCCAGCAGTGAATACGGGTGGCCCACAGATACGCAGTATTTT. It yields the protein CASSEYGWPTDTQYF.

CDR3 sequence: CAWSRGGLYNEQFF. The CDR3 DNA is TGTGCCTGGAGCCGGGGGGGCCTTTACAATGAGCAGTTCTTC. This chain joins TRBV30 and TRBJ2-1; 8 nucleotides match TRBD2. V was pared by 3 bases and J by 4 bases, with 5 bases of the junction left unmatched. Looked up from germline, CDR1 is GTSNPN and CDR2 is SVGIG (reference sequence). The CDR3 contains 14 residues.

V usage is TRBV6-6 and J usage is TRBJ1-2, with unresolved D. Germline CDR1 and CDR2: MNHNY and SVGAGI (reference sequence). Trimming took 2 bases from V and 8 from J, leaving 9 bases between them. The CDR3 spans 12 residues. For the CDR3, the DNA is TGTGCCAGCAGTTACCCTGGCGAAGGCTACACCTTC. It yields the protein CASSYPGEGYTF.

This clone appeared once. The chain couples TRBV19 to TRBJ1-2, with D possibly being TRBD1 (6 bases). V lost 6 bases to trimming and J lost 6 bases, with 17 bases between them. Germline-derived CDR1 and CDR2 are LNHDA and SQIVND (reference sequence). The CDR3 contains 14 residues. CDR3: CASRSDRARNGYTF. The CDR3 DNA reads TGTGCCAGTAGATCGGACAGAGCGAGGAATGGCTACACCTTC.

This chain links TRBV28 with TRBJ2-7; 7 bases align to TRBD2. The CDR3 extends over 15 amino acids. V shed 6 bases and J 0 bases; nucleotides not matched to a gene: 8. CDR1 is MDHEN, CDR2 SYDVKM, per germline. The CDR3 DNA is TGTGCCAGCAGAGAGAGCGGGGCAAGCTCCTACGAGCAGTACTTC. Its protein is CASRESGASSYEQYF.